There are a few counts of the clone carrying this TCR beta chain. The target antigen is unknown. This record belongs to a study of CD8 T cells in ankylosing spondylitis. Study-level results: Enrichment of disease-linked clones was reportedly significant in matched ankylosing spondylitis synovial fluid. A TCR beta motif of eight or nine highly homologous variants seemed to mark ankylosing spondylitis blood. Disease-associated clones were CD8+ and fairly uncommon in peripheral blood.

Trimming took 4 bases from V and 7 from J; bases not matched to a gene: 6. This CDR3 is built from 15 residues. Germline V gene sequence: CDR1 WNHNN, CDR2 SYGVQD (reference sequence). Using its own MiXCR run on the 5' RACE reads, TCRdb lists one record per CDR3 protein. This table has 250,000 to 350,000 distinct CDR3 sequences, less than 25% appearing once. The rearrangement joins TRBV10-1 to TRBJ2-1; 11 bases map to TRBD2. The sequence was collected from a female donor with ankylosing spondylitis or in good health (not recorded which). The sample consisted of blood, either unsorted or a sorted T cell fraction (not recorded which). CDR3 nucleotide sequence: TGCGCCAGCAGTGTGACTAGCGGGAATGTAAATGAGCAGTTCTTC. As protein: CASSVTSGNVNEQFF.